Below, 19 T cell receptor beta chains from the same sample are listed, as sequenced in a study of Graves' ophthalmopathy and Graves' hyperthyroidism. Amplification targeted the TCR beta CDR3 regions, with RNA transcripts as the source material. Second-round multiplex PCR followed a first-round RT-PCR using HTBI primers. TCRdb ran MiXCR on the multiplex PCR reads and lists one entry per CDR3 protein. The table includes 450,000 or so distinct CDR3 sequences, 13% to 15% detected once. Material: blood. These receptors were obtained from a woman in her 30s with Graves' ophthalmopathy.

This clonotype was seen many times. The J gene is TRBJ2-5, the V gene TRBV4-1; the match to TRBD1 covers 7 bases. Germline loops: CDR1 MGHRA, CDR2 YSYEKL. Trimming took 4 bases from V and 5 from J; bases not matched to a gene: 10. This CDR3 contains 15 residues. The CDR3 sequence: CASSLARQGVETQYF. Here the CDR3 DNA reads TGCGCCAGCAGCCTCGCCCGCCAGGGGGTGGAGACCCAGTACTTC.

V gene TRBV7-8 combines with J gene TRBJ2-5; 7 nucleotides match TRBD1. Per the germline V gene, CDR1 is SGHVS and CDR2 is FQNEAQ. The CDR3 runs 20 residues. The V segment lost 4 bases and the J segment 3 bases; nucleotides outside the gene matches: 23. The CDR3 sequence is CASSSTGVPTPESQKETQYF. CDR3 nucleotides: TGTGCCAGCAGCTCTACAGGGGTCCCTACGCCTGAATCCCAAAAAGAGACCCAGTACTTC.

The chain uses TRBV20-1 and TRBJ2-7; no definite D call. CDR3 length: 14 amino acids. CDR1 and CDR2 (germline): DFQATT, SNEGSKA (reference sequence). V lost 6 bases to trimming and J lost 7 bases, with 22 bases between them. The CDR3 here is CSATTRTGGGEQYF. The CDR3 DNA is TGCAGTGCGACGACAAGGACGGGCGGCGGTGAGCAGTACTTC.

At least ten counts were recorded for this clonotype. The V and J genes are TRBV20-1 and TRBJ1-5; D possibly corresponds to TRBD1 (5 bases). The length of the CDR3 is 12 residues. The germline V gene has CDR1 DFQATT and CDR2 SNEGSKA (reference sequence). The V gene lost 5 bases and the J gene lost 3 bases, with 8 bases spanning the gap. CDR3 region: CSADRPNQPQHF. For the CDR3, the DNA is TGCAGTGCTGACAGACCCAATCAGCCCCAGCATTTT.

This clonotype came up a few times. The V and J genes are TRBV5-1 and TRBJ2-2; weak D call: TRBD2 (5 bases). The CDR3 has 14 residues. Between the trimmed V and J ends, which lost 3 bases and 1 base, there was a span of 7 bases. CDR1 SGHRS and CDR2 YFSETQ come from the germline V gene. This CDR3 reads CASSWSGNTGELFF. The CDR3 DNA reads as TGCGCCAGCAGCTGGAGCGGGAACACCGGGGAGCTGTTTTTT.

This clonotype was recorded at least ten times. The CDR3 nucleotides read TGTGCCAGCAGTTTACGGGCCCTAACTAATGAAAAACTGTTTTTT. It yields the protein CASSLRALTNEKLFF. This chain connects TRBV27 to TRBJ1-4; D not resolved. From germline, CDR1 is MNHEY and CDR2 SMNVEV (reference sequence). The CDR3 totals 15 residues. V lost 2 bases, J lost 1 base, and 8 bases lay in between.

The sample holds many counts of this clonotype. J is TRBJ1-3 and V is TRBV20-1; D gene ambiguous. CDR3 size: 13 residues. V shed 0 bases and J shed 4 bases, with 7 bases lying between them. Germline CDR1 is DFQATT and CDR2 is SNEGSKA (reference sequence). DNA of the CDR3: TGCAGTGCTAGAGACCCATCCGGAAACACCATATATTTT. As protein: CSARDPSGNTIYF.

This clonotype has at least ten counts. The chain recombines TRBV7-8 with TRBJ1-1; maybe TRBD1 (5 bases). V dropped 10 bases and J dropped 0 bases, with 12 bases sitting between them. Germline V gene data show CDR1 as SGHVS and CDR2 as FQNEAQ. This CDR3 has 13 amino acids. CDR3 amino acids: CATRTDMNTEAFF. CDR3 DNA sequence: TGTGCCACCCGGACGGACATGAACACTGAAGCTTTCTTT.

This chain connects TRBV11-1 to TRBJ2-4, with 13 bases matching TRBD2. Losses at the gene ends were 3 bases for V and 5 bases for J; bases not matched to a gene: 13. Germline-derived CDR1 and CDR2 are SGHAT and FQDESV (reference sequence). The CDR3 runs to 19 residues. In DNA form, the CDR3 reads TGTGCCAGCAGCTTCGTCCGACTAGCGGGGGGAAACGGGCAAAACATTCAGTACTTC. Its translation: CASSFVRLAGGNGQNIQYF.

Ten or more counts support this clonotype. This chain uses TRBV20-1 with TRBJ2-6; no clear D. The germline V gene has CDR1 DFQATT and CDR2 SNEGSKA (reference sequence). V gave up 5 bases and J gave up 2 bases, with 10 bases separating them. This CDR3 is 14 amino acids long. In DNA form, the CDR3 reads TGCAGTGCTCCAGACTGGGCTGGGGCCAACGTCCTGACTTTC. Its protein product is CSAPDWAGANVLTF.

With regard to this clonotype: One base away lies a much larger clone, so this may be a sequencing read error. The chain combines TRBV27 with TRBJ1-5, with D possibly matching TRBD1 (6 bases). The CDR3 spans 13 residues. Germline assignment: CDR1 MNHEY and CDR2 SMNVEV (reference sequence). DNA of the CDR3: TGTGCCAGCGCCTCAGGGGCCAATCAGCCCCGGCATTTT. It codes for CASASGANQPRHF.

Ten or more counts support this clonotype. It may be a read error: a sequence one base away is much more abundant. The chain has TRBV12-3 or TRBV12-4 and TRBJ1-1; possible D gene TRBD1, 5 bases. This CDR3 has 15 residues. This CDR3 reads CASRPAGTRATEACF. CDR3 bases: TGTGCCAGCAGACCCGCCGGGACCAGGGCCACTGAAGCTTGCTTT.

This clonotype was detected a few times. The chain carries TRBV11-2 and TRBJ2-5, with D perhaps TRBD2 (6 bases). In germline, CDR1 is SGHAT, CDR2 FQNNGV. The CDR3 sequence is 15 residues long. V was pared by 2 bases and J by 1 base, with 11 bases between. The CDR3 here is CASSLRGDSQETQYF. The CDR3 bases are TGTGCCAGCAGCTTAAGAGGGGACTCCCAAGAGACCCAGTACTTC.

This chain uses TRBV6-5 with TRBJ2-2, with unresolved D. The CDR3 length is 13 residues. V lost 2 bases to trimming and J lost 5 bases, with 6 bases between them. The germline CDR1 and CDR2 sequences are MNHEY and SVGAGI. The DNA of the CDR3 is TGTGCCAGCAGTTACACGTTGACCGGGGAGCTGTTTTTT. Protein product: CASSYTLTGELFF.

This clonotype was observed many times. V is TRBV27 and J is TRBJ2-7, with TRBD2 identical over 7 bases. The germline V gene encodes CDR1 MNHEY and CDR2 SMNVEV (reference sequence). V shed 2 bases, J shed 1 base, and the junction held 8 bases outside the gene matches. This CDR3 is 16 amino acids long. The CDR3: CASSLGFPGLSYEQYF. CDR3 coding DNA: TGTGCCAGCAGTTTAGGCTTCCCGGGACTATCCTACGAGCAGTACTTC.

This clonotype was counted between two and nine times. The V call is TRBV7-9, the J call TRBJ1-1; maybe TRBD1 (6 bases). Trimming took 1 base from V and 7 from J, leaving 13 bases between them. CDR1 and CDR2 (germline): SEHNR, FQNEAQ (reference sequence). The length of the CDR3 is 14 residues. DNA of the CDR3: TGTGCCAGCAGCTTAGATCAAGGGGGGATTGAAGCTTTCTTT. It codes for CASSLDQGGIEAFF.

This clonotype appeared many times. V gene TRBV20-1 combines with J gene TRBJ1-5; D might be TRBD1 (5 bases). Trimming took 3 bases from V and 3 from J, leaving 15 bases between them. The CDR3 has 15 residues. Germline loops: CDR1 DFQATT, CDR2 SNEGSKA (reference sequence). DNA of the CDR3: TGCAGTGCTAGGGCAGGGACGAGCAACAATCAGCCCCAGCATTTT. As protein: CSARAGTSNNQPQHF.

This clonotype was seen ten or more times. The chain employs TRBV12-3 or TRBV12-4 and TRBJ2-7, with unresolved D. The ends were cut back, 6 bases at V and 4 bases at J, with 16 bases in the middle. The CDR3 is 14 residues long. The CDR3 bases are TGTGCCAGCAGCCCGATAGGGCAAGGGTACGAGCAGTACTTC. Translation: CASSPIGQGYEQYF.

In DNA form, the CDR3 reads TGCAGCGGCTCGAGGGGGGGCGTTGGGCAAGAGACCCAGTACTTC. This translates into CSGSRGGVGQETQYF. The V call is TRBV29-1, the J call TRBJ2-5, with D perhaps TRBD2 (7 bases). The CDR3 has 15 residues. Germline CDR1 reads SQVTM; CDR2 reads ANQGSEA. V lost 7 bases, J lost 2 bases, and 20 bases lay in between.